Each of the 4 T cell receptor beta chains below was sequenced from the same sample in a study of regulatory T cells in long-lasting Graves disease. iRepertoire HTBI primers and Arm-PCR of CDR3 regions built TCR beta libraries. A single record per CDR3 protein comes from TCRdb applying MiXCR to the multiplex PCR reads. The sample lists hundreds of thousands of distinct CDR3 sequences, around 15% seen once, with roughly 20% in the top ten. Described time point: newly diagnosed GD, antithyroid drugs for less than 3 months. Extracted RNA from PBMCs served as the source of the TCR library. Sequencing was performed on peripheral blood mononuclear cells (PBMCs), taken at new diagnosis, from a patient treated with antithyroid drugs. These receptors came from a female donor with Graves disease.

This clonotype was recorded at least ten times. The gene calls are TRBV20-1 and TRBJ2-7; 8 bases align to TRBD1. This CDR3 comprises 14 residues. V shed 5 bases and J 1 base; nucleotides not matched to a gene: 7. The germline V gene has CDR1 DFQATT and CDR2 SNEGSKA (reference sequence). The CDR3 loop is CSAVRGQKSYEQYF. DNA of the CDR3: TGCAGTGCTGTCAGGGGGCAGAAGTCCTACGAGCAGTACTTC.

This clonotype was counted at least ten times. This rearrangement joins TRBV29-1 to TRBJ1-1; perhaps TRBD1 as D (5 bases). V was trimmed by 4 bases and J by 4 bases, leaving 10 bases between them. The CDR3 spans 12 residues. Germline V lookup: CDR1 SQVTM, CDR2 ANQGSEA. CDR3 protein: CSVGGRTTEAFF. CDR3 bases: TGCAGCGTTGGGGGCAGGACCACTGAAGCTTTCTTT.

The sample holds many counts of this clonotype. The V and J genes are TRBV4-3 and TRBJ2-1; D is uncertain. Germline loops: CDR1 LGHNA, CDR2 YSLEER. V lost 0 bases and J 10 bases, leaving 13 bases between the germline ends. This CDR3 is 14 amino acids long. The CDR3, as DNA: TGCGCCAGCAGCCAAGATCCCACACCCCCGGAGCAGTTCTTC. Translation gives CASSQDPTPPEQFF.

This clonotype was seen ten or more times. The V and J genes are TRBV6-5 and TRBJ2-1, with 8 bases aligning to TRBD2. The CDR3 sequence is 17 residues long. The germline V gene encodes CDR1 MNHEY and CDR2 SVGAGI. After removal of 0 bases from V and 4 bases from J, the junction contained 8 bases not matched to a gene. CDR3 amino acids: CASSYSGLAKLYNEQFF. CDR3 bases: TGTGCCAGCAGTTACTCCGGACTAGCTAAACTTTACAATGAGCAGTTCTTC.